This record looks at one TCR beta chain sequence and its context. Trimming left V 5 bases short and J 4 bases short, with 11 bases between. From germline, CDR1 is SGHVS and CDR2 FNYEAQ. This CDR3 has 13 amino acids. The data originate from a study of blood T cell repertoires in COVID-19. Whole-study context: Sample material is recorded as cDNA or gDNA derived from T cells, B-cell-depleted T cells, or PBMCs.

Original data processing: Quantification of nucleated cells was approximated via reference gene primer amplification. Only in-frame clones appear in the TCRdb table, and some are missing; sequencing was by immunoSEQ multiplex PCR. V and J calls plus clone size are reproduced from that table; the DNA served to infer D and trimming. This table has roughly 190,000 clones, 82% appearing once. Material: peripheral blood. V is TRBV7-6 and J is TRBJ1-1, with unresolved D. The source is a woman aged 60-75 years with COVID-19, enrolled during active disease. The CDR3 reads CASSPQRGTEAFF. Here the CDR3 DNA reads TGTGCCAGCAGCCCACAGCGGGGCACTGAAGCTTTCTTT.